This paragraph reports one TCR beta chain. Its antigen is currently unknown. The definition of stable Graves' hyperthyroidism was no ophthalmopathy progression within 18 months. RNA transcripts served as the template for amplifying TCR beta CDR3 regions. A set of HTBI primers served as the primers for a first-round RT-PCR of the TCR CDR3. A single record per CDR3 protein comes from TCRdb applying MiXCR to the multiplex PCR reads. The sample holds about 400,000 distinct CDR3 sequences; approximately 15% are singletons and the top ten take approximately 32%. The sample belongs to a study of T cells in Graves' hyperthyroidism and ophthalmopathy. This CDR3 spans 16 amino acids. CDR1 and CDR2 (germline): SGDLS, YYNGEE. Trimming shortened V by 4 bases and J by 0 bases, and 17 bases separated the two germline ends. The study, taken as a whole, reports: Within blood appeared most thyroid clonotypes that had expanded above 0.001. Ophthalmopathy and stable hyperthyroidism were separated by a 13 V-J model.

This TCR was recovered from a woman aged 25 to 39 with Graves' hyperthyroidism. The sample taken for sequencing was blood. The J gene is TRBJ2-7, the V gene TRBV9; a weak D match, TRBD2 (6 bases). The CDR3 DNA reads TGTGCCAGCAGCCCCAACCCTAGCGTAAGCTCCTACGAGCAGTACTTC. This sequence encodes CASSPNPSVSSYEQYF. The variable domain in full, completed from reference TRBV9 and TRBJ2-7, reads DSGVTQTPKHLITATGQRVTLRCSPRSGDLSVYWYQQSLDQGLQFLIQYYNGEERAKGNILERFSAQQFPDLHSELNLSSLELGDSALYFCASSPNPSVSSYEQYFGPGTRLTVT.